These 30 T cell receptor beta chains share one sample of origin, sequenced in a study of blood T cells in healthy people across ages. The authors ran a second PCR of about 6 to 11 cycles using a sample-barcoded 5' primer and a J-beta primer mix. A single record per CDR3 protein comes from TCRdb applying MiXCR to the 5' RACE reads. This sample carries approximately 800,000 distinct CDR3 sequences, 35% to 60% of them seen once, and the ten largest clones take 15% to 20%. The specimen sequenced was blood. These receptors were taken from a man older than 75 in good health.

This clonotype has a count of ten or more. The chain couples TRBV7-8 to TRBJ1-1; D not certain. This CDR3 is 14 amino acids long. V shed 3 bases and J shed 0 bases, with 8 bases lying between them. Per germline, CDR1 SGHVS and CDR2 FQNEAQ. The CDR3 loop reads CASSFDGVNTEAFF. In DNA form, the CDR3 reads TGTGCCAGCAGCTTTGATGGAGTGAACACTGAAGCTTTCTTT.

The chain carries TRBV28 and TRBJ1-4; the D is unclear. Trimming left V 5 bases short and J 0 bases short, with 16 bases between. Germline V gives CDR1 MDHEN, CDR2 SYDVKM. CDR3 length equals 17 residues. CDR3 residues: CASSAANWAATNEKLFF. For the CDR3, the DNA is TGTGCCAGCAGTGCAGCGAATTGGGCGGCAACTAATGAAAAACTGTTTTTT.

This sequence joins TRBV3-1 and TRBJ2-6; D gene unclear. The germline V gene encodes CDR1 LGHDT and CDR2 YNNKEL (reference sequence). The CDR3 covers 15 residues. Trimming stripped 4 bases from V and 10 bases from J, with 17 bases between. This chain's CDR3 is CASSPGRNTVNVLTF. DNA of the CDR3: TGTGCCAGCAGCCCCGGAAGAAATACAGTGAACGTCCTGACTTTC.

The chain has TRBV4-3 and TRBJ2-2; 11 bases are a match to TRBD2. Germline CDR1 is LGHNA and CDR2 is YSLEER. This CDR3 has 18 amino acids. V dropped 4 bases and J dropped 0; count of bases not matched to a gene: 7. This CDR3 reads CASSLSGRAISNTGELFF. For the CDR3, the DNA is TGCGCCAGCAGCCTTAGCGGGAGGGCCATTTCGAACACCGGGGAGCTGTTTTTT.

This clonotype occurred many times. This clone may be a read error of a much larger clone one base away. The chain recombines TRBV5-1 with TRBJ2-1, with D possibly being TRBD1 or TRBD2 (5 bases each). The J call may not be correct, given that the DNA end is closer to TRBJ2-7. Germline V gene lookup returns CDR1 SGHRS and CDR2 YFSETQ. The CDR3 contains 15 residues. CDR3 protein: CASSTRDPSYNEQYF. The CDR3 nucleotides are TGCGCCAGCAGCACCCGGGACCCGTCCTACAATGAGCAGTACTTC.

This clonotype was observed a few times. The chain recombines TRBV9 with TRBJ2-1, with D perhaps TRBD2 (6 bases). With 0 bases removed from V and 2 bases from J, the gap between germline ends came to 9 bases. The germline gives CDR1 SGDLS, CDR2 YYNGEE. The length of the CDR3 is 15 residues. The CDR3 DNA sequence: TGTGCCAGCAGCGTAGGGTTAGCGGCCTACAATGAGCAGTTCTTC. Amino acid sequence: CASSVGLAAYNEQFF. The whole variable domain, filled in from reference TRBV9 and TRBJ2-1, reads DSGVTQTPKHLITATGQRVTLRCSPRSGDLSVYWYQQSLDQGLQFLIQYYNGEERAKGNILERFSAQQFPDLHSELNLSSLELGDSALYFCASSVGLAAYNEQFFGPGTRLTVL.

The chain employs TRBV20-1 and TRBJ2-5, with 8 bases that match TRBD1. The V gene's germline CDR1 is DFQATT and CDR2 SNEGSKA (reference sequence). The V gene end was trimmed by 3 bases and the J gene end by 5 bases; junction bases not matched to a gene: 17. The CDR3 has 17 residues. This CDR3 is CSARAPTGTGSKETQYF. CDR3 nucleotides: TGCAGTGCTAGGGCCCCCACGGGGACAGGCTCCAAGGAGACCCAGTACTTC.

The V and J genes are TRBV10-3 and TRBJ2-5; D unresolved. The J call may not be correct, given that the DNA end is closer to TRBJ2-7. Germline V CDR1 and CDR2: ENHRY, SYGVKD. The CDR3 is 14 residues long. For the CDR3, the DNA is TGTGCCACTACTCAGCCCCAAGACCCCTACGAGCAGTACTTC. It translates to CATTQPQDPYEQYF.

This chain joins TRBV30 and TRBJ1-4, with 9 bases matching TRBD1. Germline CDR1 is GTSNPN and CDR2 is SVGIG (reference sequence). The CDR3 loop spans 15 amino acids. V dropped 1 base and J dropped 4; count of bases not matched to a gene: 4. CDR3 sequence: CAWSGGQGYNEKLFF. DNA of the CDR3: TGTGCCTGGAGTGGTGGACAGGGGTATAATGAAAAACTGTTTTTT.

This clonotype is a singleton in its sample. The chain uses TRBV3-1 and TRBJ2-5; no definite D call. Germline assignment: CDR1 LGHDT and CDR2 YNNKEL (reference sequence). This CDR3 spans 14 amino acids. Trimming removed 0 bases at V and 4 bases at J, with 9 bases between. The CDR3 here is CASSQDVAAETQYF. CDR3 nucleotides: TGTGCCAGCAGCCAAGATGTGGCGGCAGAGACCCAGTACTTC.

Only a few counts were recorded for this clonotype. This chain joins TRBV4-2 and TRBJ2-1; 9 bases align to TRBD2. Germline V CDR1 and CDR2: LGHNA, YNFKEQ. This CDR3 comprises 15 residues. V shed 1 base, J shed 6 bases, and the junction held 4 bases outside the gene matches. As DNA, the CDR3 is TGTGCCAGCAGCCAAGGTGGCGGGAGGGTCAATGAGCAGTTCTTC. It encodes CASSQGGGRVNEQFF.

The chain is built from TRBV3-1 and TRBJ2-7; the D gene is possibly TRBD1 (5 bases). The V and J ends lost 1 base and 3 bases respectively, with 10 bases between them. Germline assignment: CDR1 LGHDT and CDR2 YNNKEL (reference sequence). CDR3 size: 14 residues. The CDR3 DNA reads as TGTGCCAGCAGCCAAGGGTACAGGCGCTACGAGCAGTACTTC. It codes for CASSQGYRRYEQYF.

Worth noting for this clonotype: A much larger clone lies a single base off, so this may be a read error. V and J are TRBV5-5 and TRBJ2-3; D is unclear. This CDR3 is built from 15 residues. Trimming stripped 3 bases from V and 4 bases from J, with 15 bases between. CDR1 is SGHKS, CDR2 YYEKEE, per germline (reference sequence). The CDR3 DNA reads as TGTGCCAGCAGCTGGACGGCCTATGAGCCAGATACGCAGTATTTT. Its protein is CASSWTAYEPDTQYF. The variable domain in full, with the rest retrieved from reference TRBV5-5 and TRBJ2-3, is DAGVTQSPTHLIKTRGQQVTLRCSPISGHKSVSWYQQVLGQGPQFIFQYYEKEERGRGNFPDRFSARQFPNYSSELNVNALLLGDSALYLCASSWTAYEPDTQYFGPGTRLTVL.

The genes are TRBV29-1 and TRBJ2-1; 13 bases map to TRBD2. The CDR3 has 16 residues. V shed 1 base, J shed 3 bases, and the junction held 3 bases outside the gene matches. CDR1 and CDR2 (germline): SQVTM, ANQGSEA. CDR3 in DNA: TGCAGCGTTGAAGGGGGACTAGCGGGATACTACAATGAGCAGTTCTTC. Translation gives CSVEGGLAGYYNEQFF.

The CDR3 loop reads CSASSADYSNQPQHF. The CDR3 DNA reads as TGCAGTGCTAGTTCTGCCGATTATAGCAATCAGCCCCAGCATTTT. The genes are TRBV20-1 and TRBJ1-5; no firm D call. CDR3 length: 15 residues. The germline gives CDR1 DFQATT, CDR2 SNEGSKA (reference sequence). Trimming removed 3 bases at V and 0 bases at J, with 12 bases between.

The J gene is TRBJ2-7, the V gene TRBV30, with 7 bases that match TRBD2. The CDR3 extends over 13 amino acids. Trimming cost V 2 bases and J 6 bases; bases outside gene matches: 7. CDR1 and CDR2 (germline): GTSNPN, SVGIG (reference sequence). The CDR3 coding sequence is TGTGCCTGGAGTCGGCTAGCGGTAAGCGAGCAGTACTTC. It encodes CAWSRLAVSEQYF.

The chain carries TRBV20-1 and TRBJ2-7; TRBD1 matches 8 bases. The CDR3 is 14 residues long. Germline loops: CDR1 DFQATT, CDR2 SNEGSKA (reference sequence). Trimming at V came to 6 bases and at J to 3 bases, leaving 10 bases not matched to a gene. CDR3 residues: CSAQTGTGSYEQYF. The CDR3 DNA is TGCAGTGCGCAGACCGGGACAGGTAGCTACGAGCAGTACTTC.

The V and J genes are TRBV20-1 and TRBJ2-3, with unresolved D. Trimming stripped 2 bases from V and 1 base from J, with 13 bases between. CDR3 length equals 15 residues. Germline values: CDR1 DFQATT, CDR2 SNEGSKA (reference sequence). The CDR3 spells CSARPPKMGTDTQYF. For the CDR3, the DNA is TGCAGTGCTAGACCCCCAAAGATGGGCACAGATACGCAGTATTTT.

In its sample, this clonotype was seen a few times. The rearrangement links TRBV6-1 to TRBJ1-1, with 7 nucleotides matching TRBD1. The V and J ends lost 5 bases and 5 bases, in that order; junction bases with no gene match: 8. The germline V gene encodes CDR1 MNHNS and CDR2 SASEGT. The CDR3 extends over 14 amino acids. CDR3 in amino acids: CASSNPGGGTEAFF. The CDR3 region has the DNA TGTGCCAGCAGTAATCCAGGGGGTGGAACTGAAGCTTTCTTT.

This clonotype was observed a few times. The V call is TRBV20-1, the J call TRBJ1-1, with D perhaps matching TRBD1 (6 bases). V lost 3 bases, J lost 3 bases, and 14 bases lay in between. Germline CDR1 and CDR2: DFQATT and SNEGSKA (reference sequence). The CDR3 has 14 residues. The CDR3 is CSASLTGLDTEAFF. The CDR3 DNA is TGCAGTGCTAGTTTAACAGGGTTGGACACTGAAGCTTTCTTT.

This clonotype was recorded a few times. This chain links TRBV27 with TRBJ1-1; D call uncertain. Trimming removed 0 bases at V and 1 base at J, with 12 bases between. The CDR3 has 16 amino acids. CDR1 and CDR2 from the germline V gene are MNHEY and SMNVEV (reference sequence). The CDR3 DNA reads TGTGCCAGCAGTTTATCCATCTATAGCTGGAACACTGAAGCTTTCTTT. Protein sequence: CASSLSIYSWNTEAFF.

Only a few counts were recorded for this clonotype. This rearrangement joins TRBV2 to TRBJ2-3; no reliable D call. This CDR3 comprises 16 residues. Between the trimmed V and J ends, which lost 3 bases and 2 bases, there was a span of 15 bases. Germline V lookup: CDR1 SNHLY, CDR2 FYNNEI. CDR3 in amino acids: CASSDEAAILTDTQYF. As DNA, the CDR3 is TGTGCCAGCAGTGACGAGGCAGCGATCCTCACAGATACGCAGTATTTT.

This rearrangement joins TRBV24-1 to TRBJ1-2; D is perhaps TRBD1 (5 bases). CDR1 KGHDR and CDR2 SFDVKD come from the germline V gene. V was clipped by 7 bases and J by 4 bases, with 12 bases between them. The CDR3 is made up of 13 amino acids. DNA of the CDR3: TGTGCCACCAGGGACAATAAGCTCTATGGCTACACCTTC. This codes for CATRDNKLYGYTF.

The genes are TRBV11-1 and TRBJ2-2; 10 nucleotides match TRBD2. V lost 5 bases and J lost 4; bases outside the gene matches: 4. This CDR3 region has 15 residues. Looked up from germline, CDR1 is SGHAT and CDR2 is FQDESV (reference sequence). The CDR3 DNA reads as TGTGCCAGCAGCGGGACTAGCGTCCGCACCGGGGAGCTGTTTTTT. Its protein product is CASSGTSVRTGELFF.

The chain carries TRBV7-2 and TRBJ2-4; perhaps TRBD2 as D (5 bases). The DNA end is a closer match to TRBJ2-7, so the J assignment may be wrong. From germline, CDR1 is SGHTA and CDR2 FQGNSA. This CDR3 is 15 amino acids long. CDR3 DNA sequence: TGTGCCAGCAGCTTAGCAAGGGAGTATACCTACGAGCAGTACTTC. Encoded protein: CASSLAREYTYEQYF.

This clonotype has a count of ten or more. The genes are TRBV20-1 and TRBJ2-1, with 15 bases aligning to TRBD2. The trim removed 2 bases at V and 9 bases at J, leaving 8 bases unmatched. CDR3 length: 16 residues. The germline V gene encodes CDR1 DFQATT and CDR2 SNEGSKA (reference sequence). CDR3 protein: CSARSGGTSGRIEQFF. DNA for the CDR3: TGCAGTGCTAGATCCGGGGGGACTAGCGGGAGGATTGAGCAGTTCTTC.

This rearrangement joins TRBV28 to TRBJ2-7, with D maybe TRBD2 (7 bases). The assigned J gene may be wrong: the sequence end matches TRBJ2-5 better. From germline, CDR1 is MDHEN and CDR2 SYDVKM. The CDR3 spans 13 residues. The CDR3 region is CASMRGPPETQYF. In DNA, the CDR3 is TGTGCCAGCATGCGGGGGCCCCCAGAGACCCAGTACTTC.

The chain uses TRBV24-1 and TRBJ2-7; TRBD1 agrees at 11 bases. Germline V gene lookup returns CDR1 KGHDR and CDR2 SFDVKD. J lost 4 bases, V lost 5 bases, and 3 bases had no gene match. The length of the CDR3 is 14 residues. The CDR3 loop reads CATSAWDRGYEQYF. The DNA for the CDR3 is TGTGCCACCAGTGCCTGGGACAGGGGGTACGAGCAGTACTTC.

The rearrangement uses TRBV20-1 and TRBJ2-4; D is tentatively TRBD1 or TRBD2 (5 bases each). The J call is doubtful: the DNA matches TRBJ2-5 better. CDR1 and CDR2 from the germline V gene are DFQATT and SNEGSKA (reference sequence). CDR3 length equals 13 residues. The DNA for the CDR3 is TGCAGTGCTAGAGATCCCGGGGCCCAGACCCAGTACTTC. Translation gives CSARDPGAQTQYF.

This clonotype appeared a few times. The V and J genes are TRBV5-1 and TRBJ1-1; 10 bases are a match to TRBD1. The CDR3 has 21 residues. Trimming cost V 0 bases and J 1 base; bases outside gene matches: 18. CDR1 and CDR2 from the germline V gene are SGHRS and YFSETQ. CDR3 nucleotide sequence: TGCGCCAGCAGCTTGGCGCTGGGACAGGGGTTTATTCCGTCAAGGAACACTGAAGCTTTCTTT. Protein sequence: CASSLALGQGFIPSRNTEAFF.